This entry concerns a single T cell receptor beta chain. This specimen belongs to a study of cytomegalovirus exposure and HLA in healthy donors. Primers included in the PCR were 60 Vbeta and 13 Jbeta primers. Assay used: immunoSEQ multiplex PCR; TCRdb lists only in-frame clones, some missing. The sample lists about 140,000 clones, 76% occurring once. Germline CDR1 reads SNHLY; CDR2 reads FYNNEI. V was cut by 5 bases and J by 5 bases, with 8 bases left in between. The CDR3 spans 12 residues. J is TRBJ2-3 and V is TRBV2; D not resolved. This sequence originates from a female donor in good health and CMV-seropositive. Sequencing input: PBMCs. The CDR3 here is CASSQALDTQYF. CDR3 coding DNA: TGTGCCAGCAGTCAGGCGTTAGATACGCAGTATTTT.